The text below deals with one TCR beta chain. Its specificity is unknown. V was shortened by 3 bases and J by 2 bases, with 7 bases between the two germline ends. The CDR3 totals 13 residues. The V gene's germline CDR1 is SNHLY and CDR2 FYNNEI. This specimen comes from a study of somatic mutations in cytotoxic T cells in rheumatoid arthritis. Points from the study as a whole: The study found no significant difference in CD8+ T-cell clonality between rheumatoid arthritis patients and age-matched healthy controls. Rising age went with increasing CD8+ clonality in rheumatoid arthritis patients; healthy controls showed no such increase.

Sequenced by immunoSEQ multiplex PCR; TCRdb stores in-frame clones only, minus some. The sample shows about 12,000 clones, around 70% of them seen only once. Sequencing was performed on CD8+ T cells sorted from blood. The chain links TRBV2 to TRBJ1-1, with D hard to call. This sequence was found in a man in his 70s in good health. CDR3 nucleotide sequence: TGTGCCAGCAGTGAGGTTCGAAACACTGAAGCTTTCTTT. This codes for CASSEVRNTEAFF. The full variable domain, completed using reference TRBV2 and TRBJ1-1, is EPEVTQTPSHQVTQMGQEVILRCVPISNHLYFYWYRQILGQKVEFLVSFYNNEISEKSEIFDDQFSVERPDGSNFTLKIRSTKLEDSAMYFCASSEVRNTEAFFGQGTRLTVV.